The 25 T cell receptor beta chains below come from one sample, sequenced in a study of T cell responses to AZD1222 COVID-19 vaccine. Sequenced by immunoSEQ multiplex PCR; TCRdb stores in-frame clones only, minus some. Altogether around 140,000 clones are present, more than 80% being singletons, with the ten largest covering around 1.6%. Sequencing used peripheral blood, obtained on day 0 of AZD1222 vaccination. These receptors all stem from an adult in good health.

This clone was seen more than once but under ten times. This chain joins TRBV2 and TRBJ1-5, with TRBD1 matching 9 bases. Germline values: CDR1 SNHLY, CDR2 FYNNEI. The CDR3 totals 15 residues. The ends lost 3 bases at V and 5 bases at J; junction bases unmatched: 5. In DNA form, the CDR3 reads TGTGCCAGCAGTGATGGGACAGGGAGCTATCAGCCCCAGCATTTT. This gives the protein CASSDGTGSYQPQHF. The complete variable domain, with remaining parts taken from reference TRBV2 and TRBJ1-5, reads EPEVTQTPSHQVTQMGQEVILRCVPISNHLYFYWYRQILGQKVEFLVSFYNNEISEKSEIFDDQFSVERPDGSNFTLKIRSTKLEDSAMYFCASSDGTGSYQPQHFGDGTRLSIL.

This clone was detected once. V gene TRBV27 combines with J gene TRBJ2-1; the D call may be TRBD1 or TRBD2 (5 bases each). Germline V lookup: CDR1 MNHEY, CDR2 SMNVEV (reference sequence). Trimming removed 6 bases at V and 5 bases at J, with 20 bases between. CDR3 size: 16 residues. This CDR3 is CASRSGGVRANNEQFF. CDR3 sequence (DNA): TGTGCCAGCAGAAGTGGGGGTGTCAGGGCAAACAATGAGCAGTTCTTC.

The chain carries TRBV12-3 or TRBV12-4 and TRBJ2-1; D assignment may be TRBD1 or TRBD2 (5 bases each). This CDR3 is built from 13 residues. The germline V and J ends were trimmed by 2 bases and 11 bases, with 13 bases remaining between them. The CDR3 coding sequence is TGTGCCAGCAGTTTAATCGGGGCGGAGAAGCAGTTCTTC. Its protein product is CASSLIGAEKQFF.

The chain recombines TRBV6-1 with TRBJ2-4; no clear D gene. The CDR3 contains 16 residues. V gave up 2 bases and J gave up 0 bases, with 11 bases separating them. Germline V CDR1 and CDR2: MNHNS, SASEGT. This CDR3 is CASSEPEELAKNIQYF. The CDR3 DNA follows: TGTGCCAGCAGTGAACCGGAAGAACTAGCCAAAAACATTCAGTACTTC.

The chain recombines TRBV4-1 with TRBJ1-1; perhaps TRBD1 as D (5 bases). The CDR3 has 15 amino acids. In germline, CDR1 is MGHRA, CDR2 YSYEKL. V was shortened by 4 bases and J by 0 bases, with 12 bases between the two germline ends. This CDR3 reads CASSLQTALNTEAFF. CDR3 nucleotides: TGCGCCAGCAGCCTCCAGACAGCGCTGAACACTGAAGCTTTCTTT.

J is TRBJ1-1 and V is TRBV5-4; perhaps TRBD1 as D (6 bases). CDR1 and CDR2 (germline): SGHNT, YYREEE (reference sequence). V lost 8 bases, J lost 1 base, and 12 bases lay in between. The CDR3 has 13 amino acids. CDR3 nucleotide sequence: TGTGCCAGTGCCACAGGGCCGAACACTGAAGCTTTCTTT. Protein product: CASATGPNTEAFF.

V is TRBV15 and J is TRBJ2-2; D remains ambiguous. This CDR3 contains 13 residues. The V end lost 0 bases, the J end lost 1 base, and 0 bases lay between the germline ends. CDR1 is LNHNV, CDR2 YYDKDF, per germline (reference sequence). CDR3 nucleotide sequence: TGTGCCACCAGCAGAGAGAACACCGGGGAGCTGTTTTTT. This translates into CATSRENTGELFF. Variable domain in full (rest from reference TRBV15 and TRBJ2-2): DAMVIQNPRYQVTQFGKPVTLSCSQTLNHNVMYWYQQKSSQAPKLLFHYYDKDFNNEADTPDNFQSRRPNTSFCFLDIRSPGLGDTAMYLCATSRENTGELFFGEGSRLTVL.

The CDR3, as DNA: TGTGCCAGCAGCTTACTAGGGGCCTACAATGAGCAGTTCTTC. This translates into CASSLLGAYNEQFF. This chain connects TRBV27 to TRBJ2-1, with D possibly called TRBD1 or TRBD2 (5 bases each). Germline-derived CDR1 and CDR2 are MNHEY and SMNVEV (reference sequence). The CDR3 is 14 amino acids. V was pared by 6 bases and J by 2 bases, with 11 bases between.

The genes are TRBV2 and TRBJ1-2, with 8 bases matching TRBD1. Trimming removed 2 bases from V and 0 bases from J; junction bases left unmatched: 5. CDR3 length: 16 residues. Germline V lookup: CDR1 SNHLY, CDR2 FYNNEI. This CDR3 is CASSERTGKANYGYTF. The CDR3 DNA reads TGTGCCAGCAGTGAACGGACAGGGAAAGCTAACTATGGCTACACCTTC.

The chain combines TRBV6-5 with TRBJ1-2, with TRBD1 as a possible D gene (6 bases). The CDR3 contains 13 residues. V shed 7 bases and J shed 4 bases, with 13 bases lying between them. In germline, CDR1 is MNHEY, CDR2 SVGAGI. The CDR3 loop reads CASTPGHSYGYTF. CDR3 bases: TGTGCCAGCACCCCGGGACACTCCTATGGCTACACCTTC.

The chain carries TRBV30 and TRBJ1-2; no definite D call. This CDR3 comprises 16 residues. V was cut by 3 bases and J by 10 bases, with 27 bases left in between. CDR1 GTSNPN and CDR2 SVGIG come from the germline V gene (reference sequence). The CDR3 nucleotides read TGTGCCTGGAGGGGCCCTCGAGGTCCCCCCCAGAATGCCTACACCTTC. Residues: CAWRGPRGPPQNAYTF.

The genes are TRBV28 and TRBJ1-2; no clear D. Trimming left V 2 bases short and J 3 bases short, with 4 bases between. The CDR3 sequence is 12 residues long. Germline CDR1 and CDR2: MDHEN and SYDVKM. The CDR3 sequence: CASSLGDYGYTF. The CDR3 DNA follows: TGTGCCAGCAGTTTAGGGGACTATGGCTACACCTTC.

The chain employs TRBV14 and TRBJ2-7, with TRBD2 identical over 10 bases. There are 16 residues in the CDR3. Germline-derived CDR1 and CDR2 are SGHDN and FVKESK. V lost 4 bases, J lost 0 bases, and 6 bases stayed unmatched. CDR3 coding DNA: TGTGCCAGCAGCCGAGCAACTAGCGGGACCTCCTACGAGCAGTACTTC. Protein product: CASSRATSGTSYEQYF.

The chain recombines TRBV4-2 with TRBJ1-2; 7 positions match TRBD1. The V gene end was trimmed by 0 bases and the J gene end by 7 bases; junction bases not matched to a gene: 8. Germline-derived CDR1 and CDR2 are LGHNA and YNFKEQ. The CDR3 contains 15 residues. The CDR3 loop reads CASSQDRGRRGGYTF. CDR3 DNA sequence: TGTGCCAGCAGCCAAGATAGGGGGCGTAGGGGTGGCTACACCTTC.

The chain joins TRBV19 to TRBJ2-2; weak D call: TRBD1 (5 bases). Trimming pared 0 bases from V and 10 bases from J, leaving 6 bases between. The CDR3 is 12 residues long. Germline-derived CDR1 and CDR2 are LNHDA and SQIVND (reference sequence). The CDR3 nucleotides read TGTGCCAGTAGTATAGACAGGGCGGAGCTGTTTTTT. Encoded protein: CASSIDRAELFF.

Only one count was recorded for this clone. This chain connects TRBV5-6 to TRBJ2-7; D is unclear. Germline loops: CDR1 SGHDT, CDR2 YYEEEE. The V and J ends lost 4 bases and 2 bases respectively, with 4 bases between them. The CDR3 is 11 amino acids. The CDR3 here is CASSRTYEQYF. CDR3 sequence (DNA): TGTGCCAGCAGCCGAACCTACGAGCAGTACTTC.

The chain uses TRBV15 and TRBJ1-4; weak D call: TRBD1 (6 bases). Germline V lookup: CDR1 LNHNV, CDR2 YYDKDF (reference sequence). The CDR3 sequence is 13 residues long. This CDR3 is CATETGLNEKLFF. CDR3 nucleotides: TGTGCGACGGAGACAGGCCTGAATGAAAAACTGTTTTTT.

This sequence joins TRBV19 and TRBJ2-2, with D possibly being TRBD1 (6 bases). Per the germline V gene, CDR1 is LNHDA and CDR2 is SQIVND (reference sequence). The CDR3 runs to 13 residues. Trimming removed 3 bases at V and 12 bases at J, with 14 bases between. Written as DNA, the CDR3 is TGTGCCAGTAGTATGGCACGGTGGGGGCAGCTGTTTTTT. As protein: CASSMARWGQLFF.

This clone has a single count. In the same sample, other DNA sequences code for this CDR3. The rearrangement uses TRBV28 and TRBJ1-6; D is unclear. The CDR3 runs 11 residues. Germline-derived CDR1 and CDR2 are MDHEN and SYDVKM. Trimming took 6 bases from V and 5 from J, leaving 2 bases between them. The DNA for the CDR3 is TGTGCCAGCAGAGATAATTCACCCCTCCACTTT. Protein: CASRDNSPLHF.

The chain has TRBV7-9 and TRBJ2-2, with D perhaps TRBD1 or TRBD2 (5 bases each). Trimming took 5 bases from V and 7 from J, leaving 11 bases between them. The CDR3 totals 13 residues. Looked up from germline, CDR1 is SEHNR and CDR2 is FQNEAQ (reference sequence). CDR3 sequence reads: CASSGGSGGELFF. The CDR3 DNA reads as TGTGCCAGCAGCGGGGGTTCCGGCGGGGAGCTGTTTTTT.

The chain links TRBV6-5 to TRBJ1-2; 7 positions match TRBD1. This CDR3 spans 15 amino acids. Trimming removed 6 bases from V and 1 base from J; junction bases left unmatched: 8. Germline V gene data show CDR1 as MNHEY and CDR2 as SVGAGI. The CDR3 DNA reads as TGTGCCAGCAGGCCCCCGGGACAGAGTAACTATGGCTACACCTTC. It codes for CASRPPGQSNYGYTF.

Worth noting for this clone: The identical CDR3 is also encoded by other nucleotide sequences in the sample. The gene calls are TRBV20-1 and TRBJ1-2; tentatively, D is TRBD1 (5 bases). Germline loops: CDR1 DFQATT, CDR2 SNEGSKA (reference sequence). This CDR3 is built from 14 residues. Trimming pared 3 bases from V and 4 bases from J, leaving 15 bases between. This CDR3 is CSASALGGTYGYTF. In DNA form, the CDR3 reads TGCAGTGCTAGTGCCCTTGGAGGGACCTATGGCTACACCTTC.

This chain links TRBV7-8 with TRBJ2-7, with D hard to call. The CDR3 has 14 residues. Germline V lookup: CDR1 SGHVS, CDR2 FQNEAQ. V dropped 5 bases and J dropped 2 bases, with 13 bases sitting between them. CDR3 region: CASSLGVGAYEQYF. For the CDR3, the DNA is TGTGCCAGCAGCCTTGGGGTTGGGGCCTACGAGCAGTACTTC.

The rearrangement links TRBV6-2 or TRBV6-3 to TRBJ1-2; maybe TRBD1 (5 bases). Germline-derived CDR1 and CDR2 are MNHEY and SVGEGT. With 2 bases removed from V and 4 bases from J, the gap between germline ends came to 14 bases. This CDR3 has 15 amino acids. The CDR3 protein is CASSYPRDGFYGYTF. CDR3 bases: TGTGCCAGCAGTTACCCCCGGGACGGATTCTATGGCTACACCTTC.

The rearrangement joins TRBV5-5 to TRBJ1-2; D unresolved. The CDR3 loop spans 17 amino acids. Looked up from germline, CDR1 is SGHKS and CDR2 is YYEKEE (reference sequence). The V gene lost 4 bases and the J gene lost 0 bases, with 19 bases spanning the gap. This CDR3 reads CASSPTLGPVANYGYTF. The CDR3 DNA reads TGTGCCAGCAGCCCGACACTTGGGCCAGTAGCTAACTATGGCTACACCTTC.